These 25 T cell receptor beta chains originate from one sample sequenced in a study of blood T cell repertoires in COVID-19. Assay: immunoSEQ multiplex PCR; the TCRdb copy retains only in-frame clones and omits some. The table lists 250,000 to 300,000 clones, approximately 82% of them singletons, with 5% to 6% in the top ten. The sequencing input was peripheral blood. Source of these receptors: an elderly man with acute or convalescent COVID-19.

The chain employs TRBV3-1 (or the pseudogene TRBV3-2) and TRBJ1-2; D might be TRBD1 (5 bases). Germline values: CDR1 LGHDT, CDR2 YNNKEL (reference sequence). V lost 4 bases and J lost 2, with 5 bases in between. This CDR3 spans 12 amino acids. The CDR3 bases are TGTGCCAGCAGCCGACAGAACTATGGCTACACCTTC. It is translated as CASSRQNYGYTF.

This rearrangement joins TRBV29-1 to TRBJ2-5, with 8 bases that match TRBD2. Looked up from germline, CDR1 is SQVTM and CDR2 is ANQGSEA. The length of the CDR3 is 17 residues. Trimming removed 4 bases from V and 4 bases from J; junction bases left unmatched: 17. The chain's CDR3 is CSVGAPSSGVRGETQYF. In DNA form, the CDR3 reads TGCAGCGTTGGAGCCCCAAGTAGCGGGGTGAGGGGAGAGACCCAGTACTTC.

The CDR3 here is CASSFTPSQETQYF. For the CDR3, the DNA is TGCGCCAGCAGCTTCACACCTAGCCAAGAGACCCAGTACTTC. The V gene is TRBV5-1, the J gene TRBJ2-5; D gene uncertain. Germline V gene data show CDR1 as SGHRS and CDR2 as YFSETQ. The CDR3 consists of 14 residues. V dropped 2 bases and J dropped 1 base, with 9 bases sitting between them.

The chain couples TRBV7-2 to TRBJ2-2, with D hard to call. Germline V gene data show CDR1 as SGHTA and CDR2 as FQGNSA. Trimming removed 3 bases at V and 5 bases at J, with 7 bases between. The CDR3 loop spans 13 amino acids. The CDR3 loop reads CASSFRSTGELFF. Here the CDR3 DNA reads TGTGCCAGCAGCTTCCGGTCTACCGGGGAGCTGTTTTTT.

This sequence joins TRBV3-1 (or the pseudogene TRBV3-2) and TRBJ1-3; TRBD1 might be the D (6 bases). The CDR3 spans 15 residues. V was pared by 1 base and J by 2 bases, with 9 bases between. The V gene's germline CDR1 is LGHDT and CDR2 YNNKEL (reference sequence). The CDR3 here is CASSQVWTAGNTIYF. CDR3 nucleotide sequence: TGTGCCAGCAGCCAAGTTTGGACAGCTGGAAACACCATATATTTT.

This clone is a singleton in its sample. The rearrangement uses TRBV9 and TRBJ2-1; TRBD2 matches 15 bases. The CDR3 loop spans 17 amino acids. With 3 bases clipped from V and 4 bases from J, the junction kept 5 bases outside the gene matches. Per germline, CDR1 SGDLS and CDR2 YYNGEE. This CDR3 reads CASSGTSGRAGYNEQFF. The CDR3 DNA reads TGTGCCAGCAGCGGGACTAGCGGGAGGGCAGGGTACAATGAGCAGTTCTTC.

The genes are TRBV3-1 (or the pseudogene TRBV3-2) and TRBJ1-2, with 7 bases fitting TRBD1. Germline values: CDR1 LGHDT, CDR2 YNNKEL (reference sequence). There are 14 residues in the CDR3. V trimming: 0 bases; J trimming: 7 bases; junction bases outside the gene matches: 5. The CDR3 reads CASSQDLTGVGYTF. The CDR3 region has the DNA TGTGCCAGCAGCCAAGATCTTACAGGGGTTGGCTACACCTTC.

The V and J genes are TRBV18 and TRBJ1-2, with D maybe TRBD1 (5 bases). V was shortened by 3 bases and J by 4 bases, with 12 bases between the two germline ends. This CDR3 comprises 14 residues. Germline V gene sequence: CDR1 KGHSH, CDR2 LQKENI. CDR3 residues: CASSPAGLLYGYTF. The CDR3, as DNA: TGTGCCAGCTCACCGGCGGGGCTACTCTATGGCTACACCTTC.

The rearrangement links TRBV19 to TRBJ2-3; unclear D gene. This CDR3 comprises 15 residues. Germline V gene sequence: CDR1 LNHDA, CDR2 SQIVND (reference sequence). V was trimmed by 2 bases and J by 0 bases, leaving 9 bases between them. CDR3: CASSIKLTSTDTQYF. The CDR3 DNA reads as TGTGCCAGTAGTATAAAACTTACTAGCACAGATACGCAGTATTTT.

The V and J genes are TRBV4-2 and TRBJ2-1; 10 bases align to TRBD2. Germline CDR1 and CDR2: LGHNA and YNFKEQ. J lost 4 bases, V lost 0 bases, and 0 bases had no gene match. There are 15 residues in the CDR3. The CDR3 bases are TGTGCCAGCAGCCAAGAACTAGCGGGGTACAATGAGCAGTTCTTC. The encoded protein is CASSQELAGYNEQFF.

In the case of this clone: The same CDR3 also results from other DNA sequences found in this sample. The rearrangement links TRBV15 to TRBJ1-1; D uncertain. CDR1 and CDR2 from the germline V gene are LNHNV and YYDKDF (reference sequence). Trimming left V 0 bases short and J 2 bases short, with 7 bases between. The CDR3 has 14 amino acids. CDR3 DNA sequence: TGTGCCACCAGCAGAGATCTACTCAACACTGAAGCTTTCTTT. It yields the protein CATSRDLLNTEAFF.

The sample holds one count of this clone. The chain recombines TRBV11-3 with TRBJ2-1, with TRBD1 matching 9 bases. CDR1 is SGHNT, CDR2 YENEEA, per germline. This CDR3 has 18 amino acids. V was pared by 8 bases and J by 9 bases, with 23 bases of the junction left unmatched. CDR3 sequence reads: CASPPQGQGPTMRLEQFF. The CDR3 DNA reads TGTGCCAGCCCTCCCCAGGGACAGGGCCCCACCATGCGGCTTGAGCAGTTCTTC.

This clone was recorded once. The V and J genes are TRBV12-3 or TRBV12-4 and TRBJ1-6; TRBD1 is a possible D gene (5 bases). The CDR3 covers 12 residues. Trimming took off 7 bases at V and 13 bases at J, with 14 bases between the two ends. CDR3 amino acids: CASTRVGGPLHF. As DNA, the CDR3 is TGTGCCAGCACCAGGGTGGGGGGTCCCCTCCACTTT.

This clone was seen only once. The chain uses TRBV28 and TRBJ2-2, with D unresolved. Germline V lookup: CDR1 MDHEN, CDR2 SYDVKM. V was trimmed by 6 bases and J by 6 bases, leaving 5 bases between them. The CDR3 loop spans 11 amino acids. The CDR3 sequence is CASSGAGELFF. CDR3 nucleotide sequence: TGTGCCAGCAGCGGTGCCGGGGAGCTGTTTTTT. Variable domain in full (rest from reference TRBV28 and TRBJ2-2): DVKVTQSSRYLVKRTGEKVFLECVQDMDHENMFWYRQDPGLGLRLIYFSYDVKMKEKGDIPEGYSVSREKKERFSLILESASTNQTSMYLCASSGAGELFFGEGSRLTVL.

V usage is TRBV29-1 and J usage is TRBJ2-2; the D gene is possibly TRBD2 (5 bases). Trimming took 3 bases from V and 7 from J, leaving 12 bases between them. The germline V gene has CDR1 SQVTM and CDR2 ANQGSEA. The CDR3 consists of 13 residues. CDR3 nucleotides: TGCAGCGTTGATCCCAGCGGTGGCGGGGAGCTGTTTTTT. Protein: CSVDPSGGGELFF.

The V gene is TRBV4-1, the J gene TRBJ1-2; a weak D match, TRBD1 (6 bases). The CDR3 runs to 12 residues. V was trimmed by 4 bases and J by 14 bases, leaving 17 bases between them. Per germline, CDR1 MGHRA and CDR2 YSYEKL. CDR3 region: CASSPLGGARTF. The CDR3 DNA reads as TGCGCCAGCAGCCCCCTCGGGGGGGCGCGTACCTTC.

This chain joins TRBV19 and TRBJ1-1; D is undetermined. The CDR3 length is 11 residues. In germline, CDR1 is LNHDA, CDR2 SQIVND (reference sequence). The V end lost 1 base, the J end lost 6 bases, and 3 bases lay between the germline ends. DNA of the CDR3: TGTGCCAGTAGTATAGGAGCTGAAGCTTTCTTT. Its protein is CASSIGAEAFF.

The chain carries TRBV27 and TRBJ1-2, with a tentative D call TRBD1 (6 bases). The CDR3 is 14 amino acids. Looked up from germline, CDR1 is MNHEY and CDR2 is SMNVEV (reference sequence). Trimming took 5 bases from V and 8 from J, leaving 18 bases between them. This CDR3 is CASSPAGTKRGYTF. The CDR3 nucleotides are TGTGCCAGCAGTCCCGCAGGGACAAAGAGAGGCTACACCTTC.

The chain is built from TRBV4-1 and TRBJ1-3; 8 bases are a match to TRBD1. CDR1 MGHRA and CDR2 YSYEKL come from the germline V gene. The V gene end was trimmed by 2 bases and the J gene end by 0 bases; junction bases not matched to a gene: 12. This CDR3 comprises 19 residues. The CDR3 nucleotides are TGCGCCAGCAGCCAAAAAGGACAGGGTACCACGAGCTCTGGAAACACCATATATTTT. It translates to CASSQKGQGTTSSGNTIYF.

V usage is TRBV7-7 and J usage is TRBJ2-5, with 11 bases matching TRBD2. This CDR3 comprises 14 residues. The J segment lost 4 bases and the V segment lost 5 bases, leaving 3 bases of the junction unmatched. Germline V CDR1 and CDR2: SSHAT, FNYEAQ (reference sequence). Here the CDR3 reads CASSLGLAGETQYF. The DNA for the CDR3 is TGTGCCAGCAGCCTCGGACTAGCGGGAGAGACCCAGTACTTC.

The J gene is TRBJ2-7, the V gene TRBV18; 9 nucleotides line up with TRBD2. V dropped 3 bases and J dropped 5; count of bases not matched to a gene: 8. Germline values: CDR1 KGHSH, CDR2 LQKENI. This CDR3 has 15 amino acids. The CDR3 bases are TGTGCCAGCTCACCTCGGCTAGCGGGGTATGACGAGCAGTACTTC. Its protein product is CASSPRLAGYDEQYF.

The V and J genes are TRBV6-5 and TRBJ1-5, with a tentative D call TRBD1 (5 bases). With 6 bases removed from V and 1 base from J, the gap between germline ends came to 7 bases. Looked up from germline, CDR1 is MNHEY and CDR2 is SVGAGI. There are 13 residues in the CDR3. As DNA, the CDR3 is TGTGCCAGCAGGCGGGACAGCAATCAGCCCCAGCATTTT. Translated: CASRRDSNQPQHF.

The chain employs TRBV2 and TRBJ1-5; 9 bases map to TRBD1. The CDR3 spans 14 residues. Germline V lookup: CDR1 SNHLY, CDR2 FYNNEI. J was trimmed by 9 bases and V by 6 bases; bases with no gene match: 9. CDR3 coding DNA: TGTGCCAGCAGCCCACAGACAGGGGGAGGGCCCCAGCATTTT. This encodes CASSPQTGGGPQHF. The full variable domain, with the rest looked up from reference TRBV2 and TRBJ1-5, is EPEVTQTPSHQVTQMGQEVILRCVPISNHLYFYWYRQILGQKVEFLVSFYNNEISEKSEIFDDQFSVERPDGSNFTLKIRSTKLEDSAMYFCASSPQTGGGPQHFGDGTRLSIL.

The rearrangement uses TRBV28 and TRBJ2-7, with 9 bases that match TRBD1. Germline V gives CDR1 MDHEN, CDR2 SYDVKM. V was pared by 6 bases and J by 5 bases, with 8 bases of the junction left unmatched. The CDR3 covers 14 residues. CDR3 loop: CASRTGQGHDEQYF. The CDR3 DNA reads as TGTGCCAGCAGGACGGGACAGGGCCACGACGAGCAGTACTTC. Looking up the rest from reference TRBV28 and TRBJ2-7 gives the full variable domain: DVKVTQSSRYLVKRTGEKVFLECVQDMDHENMFWYRQDPGLGLRLIYFSYDVKMKEKGDIPEGYSVSREKKERFSLILESASTNQTSMYLCASRTGQGHDEQYFGPGTRLTVT.

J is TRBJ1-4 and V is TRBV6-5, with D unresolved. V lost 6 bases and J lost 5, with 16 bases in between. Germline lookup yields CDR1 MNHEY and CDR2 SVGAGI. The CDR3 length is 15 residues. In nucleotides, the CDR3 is TGTGCCAGCAGCCCCGTATTCCGAGGAAATGAAAAACTGTTTTTT. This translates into CASSPVFRGNEKLFF.